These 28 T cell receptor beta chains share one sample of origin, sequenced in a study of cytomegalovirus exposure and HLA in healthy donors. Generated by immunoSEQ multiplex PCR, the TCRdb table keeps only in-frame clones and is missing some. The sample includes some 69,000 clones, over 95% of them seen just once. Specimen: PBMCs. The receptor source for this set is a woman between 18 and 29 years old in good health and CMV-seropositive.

The DNA for the CDR3 is TGTGCCAGCAGCGTAGTAGGGGGATTTATGTCCGGGGCCAACGTCCTGACTTTC. Its protein is CASSVVGGFMSGANVLTF. This chain joins TRBV9 and TRBJ2-6; D is perhaps TRBD1 (6 bases). Trimming took 0 bases from V and 4 from J, leaving 17 bases between them. This CDR3 is built from 18 residues. Germline V gene sequence: CDR1 SGDLS, CDR2 YYNGEE. Full variable domain (missing parts from reference TRBV9 and TRBJ2-6): DSGVTQTPKHLITATGQRVTLRCSPRSGDLSVYWYQQSLDQGLQFLIQYYNGEERAKGNILERFSAQQFPDLHSELNLSSLELGDSALYFCASSVVGGFMSGANVLTFGAGSRLTVL.

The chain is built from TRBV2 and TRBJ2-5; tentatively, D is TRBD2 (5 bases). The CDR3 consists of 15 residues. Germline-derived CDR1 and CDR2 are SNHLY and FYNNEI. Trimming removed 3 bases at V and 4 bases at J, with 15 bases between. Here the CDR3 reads CASSDPAVVGETQYF. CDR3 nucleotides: TGTGCCAGCAGTGATCCAGCGGTGGTCGGAGAGACCCAGTACTTC. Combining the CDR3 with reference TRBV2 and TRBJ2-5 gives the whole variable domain EPEVTQTPSHQVTQMGQEVILRCVPISNHLYFYWYRQILGQKVEFLVSFYNNEISEKSEIFDDQFSVERPDGSNFTLKIRSTKLEDSAMYFCASSDPAVVGETQYFGPGTRLLVL.

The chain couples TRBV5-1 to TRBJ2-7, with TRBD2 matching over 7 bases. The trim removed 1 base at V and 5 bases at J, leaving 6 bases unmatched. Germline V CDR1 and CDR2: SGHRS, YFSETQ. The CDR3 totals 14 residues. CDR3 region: CASSLLRGYDEQYF. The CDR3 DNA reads TGCGCCAGCAGCTTGCTGCGGGGGTATGACGAGCAGTACTTC.

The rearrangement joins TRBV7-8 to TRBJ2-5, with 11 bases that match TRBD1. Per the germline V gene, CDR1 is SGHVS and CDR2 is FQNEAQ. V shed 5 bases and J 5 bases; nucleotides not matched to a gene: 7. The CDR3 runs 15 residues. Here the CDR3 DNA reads TGTGCCAGCAGCCCACGGGACAGGGGGACGGAGACCCAGTACTTC. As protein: CASSPRDRGTETQYF.

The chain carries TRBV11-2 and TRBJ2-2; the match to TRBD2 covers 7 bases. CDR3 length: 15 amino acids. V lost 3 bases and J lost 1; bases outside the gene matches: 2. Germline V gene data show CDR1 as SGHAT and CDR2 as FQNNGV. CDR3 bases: TGTGCCAGCAGCTTGTTAGCGGGGAACACCGGGGAGCTGTTTTTT. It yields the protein CASSLLAGNTGELFF.

CDR3 sequence (DNA): TGTGCCAGCAGTGAAAATCTGATAGACAGACGCTCTGGAAACACCATATATTTT. Residues: CASSENLIDRRSGNTIYF. The chain couples TRBV25-1 to TRBJ1-3; D possibly corresponds to TRBD1 (5 bases). The CDR3 has 18 residues. Germline V lookup: CDR1 MGHDK, CDR2 SYGVNS. Trimming took off 2 bases at V and 0 bases at J, with 17 bases between the two ends. Together with reference TRBV25-1 and TRBJ1-3, the CDR3 gives the full variable domain: EADIYQTPRYLVIGTGKKITLECSQTMGHDKMYWYQQDPGMELHLIHYSYGVNSTEKGDLSSESTVSRIRTEHFPLTLESARPSHTSQYLCASSENLIDRRSGNTIYFGEGSWLTVV.

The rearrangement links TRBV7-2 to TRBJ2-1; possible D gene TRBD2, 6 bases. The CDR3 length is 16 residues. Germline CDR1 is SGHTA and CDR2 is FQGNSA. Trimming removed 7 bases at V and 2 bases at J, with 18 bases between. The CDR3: CASTQRGGTAYNEQFF. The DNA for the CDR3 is TGTGCCAGCACCCAAAGAGGTGGGACTGCCTACAATGAGCAGTTCTTC.

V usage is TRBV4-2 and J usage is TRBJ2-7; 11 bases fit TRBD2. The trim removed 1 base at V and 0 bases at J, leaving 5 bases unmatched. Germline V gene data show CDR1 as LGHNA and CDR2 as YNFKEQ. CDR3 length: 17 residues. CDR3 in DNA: TGTGCCAGCAGCCAAGGGGTAGCGGGAGGGGTCTCCTACGAGCAGTACTTC. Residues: CASSQGVAGGVSYEQYF.

CDR3 sequence (DNA): TGTGCCAGCACGGACTCCCAAAGCACAGATACGCAGTATTTT. Translated: CASTDSQSTDTQYF. The J gene is TRBJ2-3, the V gene TRBV7-9; tentative D call: TRBD2 (5 bases). With 7 bases removed from V and 0 bases from J, the gap between germline ends came to 11 bases. From germline, CDR1 is SEHNR and CDR2 FQNEAQ (reference sequence). The CDR3 extends over 14 amino acids.

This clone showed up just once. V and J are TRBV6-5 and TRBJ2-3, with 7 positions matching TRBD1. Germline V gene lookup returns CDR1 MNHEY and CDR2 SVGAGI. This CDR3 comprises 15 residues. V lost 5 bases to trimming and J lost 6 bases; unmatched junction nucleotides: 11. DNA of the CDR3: TGTGCCAGCAGTCTCCGACAGGGACGGGACGATACGCAGTATTTT. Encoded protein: CASSLRQGRDDTQYF.

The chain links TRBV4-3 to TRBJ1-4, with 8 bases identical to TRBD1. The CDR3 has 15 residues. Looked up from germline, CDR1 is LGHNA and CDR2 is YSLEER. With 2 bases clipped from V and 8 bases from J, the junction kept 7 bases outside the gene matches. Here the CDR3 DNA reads TGCGCCAGCAGCCAATCCGGGACAGGTGGCGAAAAACTGTTTTTT. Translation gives CASSQSGTGGEKLFF.

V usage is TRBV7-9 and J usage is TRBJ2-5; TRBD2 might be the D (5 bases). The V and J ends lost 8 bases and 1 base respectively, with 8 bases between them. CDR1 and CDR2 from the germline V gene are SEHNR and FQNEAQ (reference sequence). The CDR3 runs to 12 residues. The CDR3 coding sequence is TGTGCCAGCCGGGCGGGCCAAGAGACCCAGTACTTC. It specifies CASRAGQETQYF.

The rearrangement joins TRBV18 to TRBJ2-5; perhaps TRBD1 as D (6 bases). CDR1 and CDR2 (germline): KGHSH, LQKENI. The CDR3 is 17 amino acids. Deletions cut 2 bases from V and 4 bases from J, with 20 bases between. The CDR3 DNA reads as TGTGCCAGCTCACCAAACGTATTACAGGGCCTCCGAGAGACCCAGTACTTC. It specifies CASSPNVLQGLRETQYF.

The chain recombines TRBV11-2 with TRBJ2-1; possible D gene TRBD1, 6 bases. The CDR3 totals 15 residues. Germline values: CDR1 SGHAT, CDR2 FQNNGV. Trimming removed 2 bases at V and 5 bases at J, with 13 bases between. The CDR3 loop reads CASSLTRDKNNEQFF. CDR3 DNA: TGTGCCAGCAGCTTAACCCGGGACAAGAACAATGAGCAGTTCTTC.

The CDR3 DNA is TGTGCCAGCAGCCCTCTACTTTCTAGCGGGAGGGCCAATGAGCAGTTCTTC. As protein: CASSPLLSSGRANEQFF. The V and J genes are TRBV7-3 and TRBJ2-1, with 12 bases lining up with TRBD2. Germline lookup yields CDR1 SGHTA and CDR2 FQGTGA. The CDR3 covers 17 residues. Trimming at V came to 5 bases and at J to 6 bases, leaving 11 bases not matched to a gene.

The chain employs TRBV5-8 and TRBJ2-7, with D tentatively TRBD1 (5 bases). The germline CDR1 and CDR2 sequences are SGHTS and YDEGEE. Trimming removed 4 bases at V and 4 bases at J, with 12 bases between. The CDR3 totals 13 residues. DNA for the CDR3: TGTGCCAGCAGCCTGGGGCCGACTTACGAGCAGTACTTC. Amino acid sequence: CASSLGPTYEQYF.

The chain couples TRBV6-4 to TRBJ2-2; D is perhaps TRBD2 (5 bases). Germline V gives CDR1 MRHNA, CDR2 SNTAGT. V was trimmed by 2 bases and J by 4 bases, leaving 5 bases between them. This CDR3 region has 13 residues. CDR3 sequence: CASSDGSTGELFF. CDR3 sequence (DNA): TGTGCCAGCAGTGACGGGAGCACCGGGGAGCTGTTTTTT.

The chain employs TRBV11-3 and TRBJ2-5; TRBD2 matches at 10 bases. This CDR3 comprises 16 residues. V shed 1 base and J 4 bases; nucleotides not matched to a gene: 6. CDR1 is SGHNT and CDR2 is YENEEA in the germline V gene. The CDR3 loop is CASSLGLAGDIETQYF. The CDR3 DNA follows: TGTGCCAGCAGCTTAGGTCTAGCGGGAGATATAGAGACCCAGTACTTC.

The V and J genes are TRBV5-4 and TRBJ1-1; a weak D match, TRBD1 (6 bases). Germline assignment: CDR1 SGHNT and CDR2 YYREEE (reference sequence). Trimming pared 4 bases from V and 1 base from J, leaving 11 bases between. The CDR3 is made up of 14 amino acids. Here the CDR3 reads CASSSLQGNTEAFF. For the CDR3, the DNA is TGTGCCAGCAGCAGCTTACAGGGGAACACTGAAGCTTTCTTT.

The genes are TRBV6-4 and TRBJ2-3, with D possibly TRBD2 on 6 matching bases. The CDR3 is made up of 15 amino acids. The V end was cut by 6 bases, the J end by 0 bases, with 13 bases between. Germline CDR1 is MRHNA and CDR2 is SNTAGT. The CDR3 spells CASSVGGSSTDTQYF. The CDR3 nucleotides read TGTGCCAGCAGCGTCGGGGGTTCTAGCACAGATACGCAGTATTTT.

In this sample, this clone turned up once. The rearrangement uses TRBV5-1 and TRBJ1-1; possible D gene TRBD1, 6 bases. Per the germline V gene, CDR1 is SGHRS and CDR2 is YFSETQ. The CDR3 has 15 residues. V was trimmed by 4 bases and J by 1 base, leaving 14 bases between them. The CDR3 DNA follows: TGCGCCAGCAGCGCGGGGAGGGGGTCGAACACTGAAGCTTTCTTT. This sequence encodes CASSAGRGSNTEAFF.

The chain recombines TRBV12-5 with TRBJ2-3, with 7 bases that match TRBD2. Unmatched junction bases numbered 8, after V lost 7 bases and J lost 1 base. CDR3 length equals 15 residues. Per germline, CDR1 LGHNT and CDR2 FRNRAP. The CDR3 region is CASALGAGGTDTQYF. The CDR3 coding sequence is TGTGCTAGTGCCCTCGGGGCGGGAGGCACAGATACGCAGTATTTT.

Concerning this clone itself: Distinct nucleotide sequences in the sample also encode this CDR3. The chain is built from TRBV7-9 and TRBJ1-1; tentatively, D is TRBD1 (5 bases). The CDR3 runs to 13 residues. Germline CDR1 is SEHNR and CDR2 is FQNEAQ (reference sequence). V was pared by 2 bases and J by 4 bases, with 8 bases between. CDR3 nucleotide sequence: TGTGCCAGCAGCTTACGGGGGGGCACTGAAGCTTTCTTT. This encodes CASSLRGGTEAFF. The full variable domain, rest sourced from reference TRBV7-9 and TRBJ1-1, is DTGVSQNPRHKITKRGQNVTFRCDPISEHNRLYWYRQTLGQGPEFLTYFQNEAQLEKSRLLSDRFSAERPKGSFSTLEIQRTEQGDSAMYLCASSLRGGTEAFFGQGTRLTVV.

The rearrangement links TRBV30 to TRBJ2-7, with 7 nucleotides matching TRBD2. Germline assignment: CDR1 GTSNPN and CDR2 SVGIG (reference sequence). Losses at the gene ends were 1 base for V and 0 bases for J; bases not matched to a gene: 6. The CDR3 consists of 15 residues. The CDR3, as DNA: TGTGCCTGGAGTGCAAGACTAGCCGACTCCTACGAGCAGTACTTC. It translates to CAWSARLADSYEQYF.

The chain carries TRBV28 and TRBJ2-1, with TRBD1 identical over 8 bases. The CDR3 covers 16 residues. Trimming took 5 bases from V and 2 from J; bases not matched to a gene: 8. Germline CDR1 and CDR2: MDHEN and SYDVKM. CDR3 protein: CASSKGTGKTYNEQFF. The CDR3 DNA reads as TGTGCCAGCAGTAAGGGGACAGGTAAAACCTACAATGAGCAGTTCTTC.

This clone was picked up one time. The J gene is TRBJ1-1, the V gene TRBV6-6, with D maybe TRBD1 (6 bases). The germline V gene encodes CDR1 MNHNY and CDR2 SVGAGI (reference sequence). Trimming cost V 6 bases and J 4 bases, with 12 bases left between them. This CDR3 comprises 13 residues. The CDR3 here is CASRSGETTEAFF. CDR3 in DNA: TGTGCCAGCAGGTCAGGGGAGACCACTGAAGCTTTCTTT.

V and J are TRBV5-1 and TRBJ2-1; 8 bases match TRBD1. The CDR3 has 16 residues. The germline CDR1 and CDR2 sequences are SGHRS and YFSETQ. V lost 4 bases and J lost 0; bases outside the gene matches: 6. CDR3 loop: CASSPLTGGSYNEQFF. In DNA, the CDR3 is TGCGCCAGCAGCCCGCTTACAGGGGGCTCCTACAATGAGCAGTTCTTC.

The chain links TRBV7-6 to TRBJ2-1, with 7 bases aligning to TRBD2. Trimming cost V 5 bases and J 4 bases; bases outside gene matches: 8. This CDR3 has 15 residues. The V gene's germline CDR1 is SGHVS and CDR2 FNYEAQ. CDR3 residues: CASSVDSSGYNEQFF. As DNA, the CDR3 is TGTGCCAGCAGCGTAGACAGTAGCGGGTACAATGAGCAGTTCTTC.